This TCR beta chain was profiled in a study of OX40 agonist ivuxolimab in advanced cancers. With respect to this clone: Its antigen is as yet unknown.

With V trimmed by 8 bases and J by 0 bases, 12 bases remained unmatched. The CDR3 covers 18 residues. The germline V gene has CDR1 ENHRY and CDR2 SYGVKD. Findings and caveats of the study: Blood T cells, both CD4+ and CD8+, expanded clonally by week 6 at 0.1 to 3.0 mg/kg. Researchers did not establish what antigens the expanded peripheral T cells target.

The assay was immunoSEQ multiplex PCR, and TCRdb's table has in-frame clones only and misses some. This table holds tens of thousands of clones, more than 75% found once. The rearrangement uses TRBV10-3 and TRBJ2-2, with 10 nucleotides matching TRBD2. The starting material was CD4+ or CD8+ T cells sorted from blood, obtained in a trial of the OX40 agonist ivuxolimab. The source is an adult with an advanced solid tumor such as melanoma, head and neck, liver or kidney cancer. CDR3 DNA: TGTGCCATCGGGGGACGGCTAGCGGGGGAAGCGAACACCGGGGAGCTGTTTTTT. Translating it yields CAIGGRLAGEANTGELFF.